The rows below give T cell receptor beta chains drawn from one sample of a study of blood T cell repertoires in COVID-19. The protocol was immunoSEQ multiplex PCR, while the TCRdb copy is restricted to in-frame clones and leaves out a portion. The repertoire has about 200,000 clones, 81% of them found once; the top ten carry 8.5% to 10%. The source material was PBMCs or T cells enriched from blood (not recorded which). These receptors were collected from a woman aged 45-59 years with acute COVID-19. CDR3s include the opening cysteine and the closing phenylalanine or tryptophan.

v_call: TRBV15; j_call: TRBJ2-1; cdr3_aa: CATSRGGQAGSYTEQFF
v_call: TRBV7-2; j_call: TRBJ2-2; cdr3_aa: CASSLNPRGQGGELFF
v_call: TRBV24-1; j_call: TRBJ1-2; cdr3_aa: CATSDVTGGPYGYTF
v_call: TRBV23-1; j_call: TRBJ1-5; cdr3_aa: CASSQSPGKYSNQPQHF
v_call: TRBV2; j_call: TRBJ1-2; cdr3_aa: CASTRGEGSYGYTF
v_call: TRBV5-1; j_call: TRBJ2-1; cdr3_aa: CASSLRGTGTYNEQFF
v_call: TRBV7-2; j_call: TRBJ2-3; cdr3_aa: CASSRGVDTQYF
v_call: TRBV6-5; j_call: TRBJ2-1; cdr3_aa: CASSIAGTSFHEQFF
v_call: TRBV27; j_call: TRBJ1-4; cdr3_aa: CASRLWGGNEKLFF
v_call: TRBV20-1; j_call: TRBJ1-1; cdr3_aa: CSAPSPPEAFF
v_call: TRBV7-3; j_call: TRBJ2-2; cdr3_aa: CASSLTGTGGNTGELFF
v_call: TRBV28; j_call: TRBJ2-2; cdr3_aa: CASSSGTSHGGYTGELFF
v_call: TRBV6-2/TRBV6-3; j_call: TRBJ1-5; cdr3_aa: CASSYETGGIQPQHF
v_call: TRBV30; j_call: TRBJ1-2; cdr3_aa: CAWRLPTGTNYGYTF
v_call: TRBV6-1; j_call: TRBJ2-3; cdr3_aa: CASSEEAGGQRWDTQYF
v_call: TRBV4-3; j_call: TRBJ2-5; cdr3_aa: CASSQDLQGGRETQYF
v_call: TRBV2; j_call: TRBJ2-1; cdr3_aa: CASAGQGWDEQFF
v_call: TRBV6-6; j_call: TRBJ1-3; cdr3_aa: CASSPRDSSGNTIYF
v_call: TRBV28; j_call: TRBJ1-4; cdr3_aa: CASSTPGQSNEKLFF
v_call: TRBV7-2; j_call: TRBJ2-5; cdr3_aa: CASSLVQYQETQYF
v_call: TRBV11-2; j_call: TRBJ1-2; cdr3_aa: CASSRFLTSSGQGAEGYTF
v_call: TRBV7-8; j_call: TRBJ2-7; cdr3_aa: CASSPKRDRLYEQYF
v_call: TRBV28; j_call: TRBJ2-7; cdr3_aa: CASSLSRLAGGSYEQYF
v_call: TRBV19; j_call: TRBJ1-1; cdr3_aa: CASSARGVFEAFF
v_call: TRBV6-2/TRBV6-3; j_call: TRBJ1-1; cdr3_aa: CASSSNVRTITAFF
v_call: TRBV15; j_call: TRBJ1-6; cdr3_aa: CATSRDPPGGDSPLHF